This TCR beta chain was identified during a study of blood T cell repertoires in COVID-19. The wider study: Some COVID-19 samples were acute and others convalescent; all came from the United States, Italy and Spain. Sample material is recorded as cDNA or gDNA derived from T cells, B-cell-depleted T cells, or PBMCs.

Source study methods: Reference gene primers were amplified, and this amplification served to estimate nucleated cell counts. The protocol was immunoSEQ multiplex PCR, while the TCRdb copy is restricted to in-frame clones and leaves out a portion. V and J calls and clone size are as listed in that table; D and trimming were resolved from the DNA. This sample has about 190,000 clones, with 84% found just once. The sequenced sample was peripheral blood. The TCR sequence derives from a woman between 65 and 79 years old with active or convalescent COVID-19.

The CDR3 sequence: CASSLRSGTTNTQYF. CDR3 DNA sequence: TGTGCCAGCAGTTTAAGGAGCGGGACTACGAATACGCAGTATTTT. The chain links TRBV28 to TRBJ2-3; 7 nucleotides agree with TRBD2. V was pared by 2 bases and J by 7 bases, with 9 bases of the junction left unmatched. The CDR3 contains 15 residues. Germline V CDR1 and CDR2: MDHEN, SYDVKM.